This paragraph reports one TCR beta chain. The library was designed around alpha chains, so this beta chain is a stray read whose abundance carries little weight. This record belongs to a study of spatial heterogeneity in lung cancer. Time point indicated: sample taken at primary tumor resection. Tumor, nontumor lung or frozen PBMC supplied whole RNA that was sequenced unsorted. TCRdb passed the 5' RACE reads through MiXCR, listing each CDR3 protein once. Here the sample spans about 8,600 distinct CDR3 sequences, roughly 4.5% being singletons. The germline gives CDR1 MDHEN, CDR2 SYDVKM. There are 15 residues in the CDR3. Deletions cut 2 bases from V and 6 bases from J, with 13 bases between.

Here the sequenced sample was PBMCs, taken at surgery. The TCR sequence derives from a male donor with early-stage non-small cell lung cancer. The chain combines TRBV28 with TRBJ2-2, with D tentatively TRBD1 or TRBD2 (6 bases each). CDR3 sequence reads: CASSLGFGGSGELFF. CDR3 nucleotide sequence: TGTGCCAGCAGTTTAGGTTTCGGGGGCTCCGGGGAGCTGTTTTTT.